This T cell receptor beta chain originates from a study of blood T cell repertoires in COVID-19. The data were produced by immunoSEQ multiplex PCR, yet TCRdb's version contains in-frame clones alone and is incomplete. Among some 290,000 clones, about nine tenths were seen once, and the ten largest hold around 10%. Germline CDR1 is SGHNT and CDR2 is YENEEA. The V gene end was trimmed by 5 bases and the J gene end by 6 bases; junction bases not matched to a gene: 8. This CDR3 has 14 amino acids. The rearrangement joins TRBV11-3 to TRBJ2-7; TRBD1 aligns across 9 bases. Sequencing input: peripheral blood. The clonotype originates from a woman aged 25 to 39 with COVID-19, enrolled during active disease. The CDR3 loop reads CASSPGQGSGEQYF. DNA for the CDR3: TGTGCCAGCAGCCCGGGACAGGGAAGCGGCGAGCAGTACTTC.